The next 14 T cell receptor beta chains were all read from a single sample in a study of blood T cells in healthy people across ages. The second PCR ran about 6 to 12 cycles with a sample-barcoded 5' primer and J-beta primers. In TCRdb, the 5' RACE reads were re-called with MiXCR into one record per CDR3 protein. The table includes hundreds of thousands of distinct CDR3 sequences, approximately 30% detected once. Sequenced input: blood. These receptors were taken from a woman older than 75 in good health.

This clonotype was picked up many times. V usage is TRBV3-1 and J usage is TRBJ1-1; D is perhaps TRBD1 (5 bases). CDR3 length: 16 amino acids. The germline gives CDR1 LGHDT, CDR2 YNNKEL (reference sequence). V lost 4 bases, J lost 4 bases, and 19 bases lay in between. CDR3 DNA sequence: TGTGCCAGCAGCCCCATGGCGGGACGGATAACCACTGAAGCTTTCTTT. This sequence encodes CASSPMAGRITTEAFF.

Turning to this clonotype: A much larger clone sits a single nucleotide away, making a read error possible. The V call is TRBV4-3, the J call TRBJ2-1; no definite D call. The V gene lost 0 bases and the J gene lost 13 bases, with 16 bases spanning the gap. The germline V gene has CDR1 LGHNA and CDR2 YSLEER. This CDR3 has 14 amino acids. CDR3 coding DNA: TGCGCCAGCAGCCAAGATCGTCCAGACGTAGCCCAGTTCTTC. It is translated as CASSQDRPDVAQFF.

This clonotype occurred a few times. This chain links TRBV15 with TRBJ1-5; 7 bases match TRBD1. Per the germline V gene, CDR1 is LNHNV and CDR2 is YYDKDF (reference sequence). Germline trimming cut 0 bases from V and 5 bases from J; bases unmatched to any gene: 10. This CDR3 spans 17 amino acids. This chain's CDR3 is CATSRDKRQGGHQPQHF. CDR3 nucleotide sequence: TGTGCCACCAGCAGAGATAAGAGACAGGGAGGGCATCAGCCCCAGCATTTT.

This clonotype was seen more than once but under ten times. The chain employs TRBV6-2 or TRBV6-3 and TRBJ1-2; D gene uncertain. CDR1 is MNHEY, CDR2 SVGEGT, per germline. The CDR3 has 13 residues. Between the trimmed V and J ends, which lost 0 bases and 8 bases, there was a span of 10 bases. The CDR3 DNA sequence: TGTGCCAGCAGTTACTCGACTGCCCGGGGCTACACCTTC. This encodes CASSYSTARGYTF.

The rearrangement joins TRBV7-2 to TRBJ2-1, with 9 bases aligning to TRBD1. V lost 2 bases, J lost 7 bases, and 9 bases stayed unmatched. CDR3 length: 16 residues. Germline V CDR1 and CDR2: SGHTA, FQGNSA. The CDR3 loop reads CASSLRWDRVPNEQFF. The CDR3 nucleotides are TGTGCCAGCAGCTTACGATGGGACAGGGTCCCTAATGAGCAGTTCTTC.

The chain couples TRBV28 to TRBJ2-7, with D possibly matching TRBD2 (5 bases). The J call may be in error: the DNA end matches TRBJ2-5 better. The CDR3 has 14 residues. Germline V gives CDR1 MDHEN, CDR2 SYDVKM. The CDR3 reads CASSLEIEGETQYF. CDR3 DNA sequence: TGTGCCAGCAGTTTAGAGATTGAGGGAGAGACCCAGTACTTC.

This clonotype was counted many times. This chain uses TRBV12-3 or TRBV12-4 with TRBJ2-7, with D possibly matching TRBD1 (6 bases). Trimming took 3 bases from V and 0 from J, leaving 9 bases between them. This CDR3 contains 14 residues. CDR3 sequence: CASSLGHSSYEQYF. The CDR3 nucleotides are TGTGCCAGCAGTTTGGGACACAGCTCCTACGAGCAGTACTTC.

This chain connects TRBV10-2 to TRBJ2-3; 10 nucleotides align to TRBD1. Per the germline V gene, CDR1 is WSHSY and CDR2 is SAAADI. The V and J ends lost 7 bases and 2 bases, in that order; junction bases with no gene match: 6. The CDR3 spans 15 residues. CDR3 nucleotides: TGCGCCAGCAACTATGGACAGGGGGTCACAGATACGCAGTATTTT. The encoded protein is CASNYGQGVTDTQYF.

This clonotype has at least ten counts. CDR3 DNA sequence: TGTGCCAGCACTCACAGGGGGTCCCCCTACGAGCAGTACTTC. This codes for CASTHRGSPYEQYF. The gene calls are TRBV6-5 and TRBJ2-7; 8 bases are shared with TRBD1. The CDR3 is made up of 14 amino acids. J gave up 2 bases and V 7 bases, and 7 bases lay outside the gene matches. Germline V gives CDR1 MNHEY, CDR2 SVGAGI.

J is TRBJ2-5 and V is TRBV12-3 or TRBV12-4; D may be TRBD2 (7 bases). V was cut by 2 bases and J by 9 bases, with 13 bases left in between. The CDR3 has 13 amino acids. CDR3 sequence: CASSLSEGGPQYF. The CDR3 nucleotides read TGTGCCAGCAGTTTATCCGAGGGGGGGCCCCAGTACTTC.

This clonotype was seen many times. This chain connects TRBV7-3 to TRBJ2-7, with TRBD2 matching 7 bases. J gave up 0 bases and V 5 bases, and 4 bases lay outside the gene matches. This CDR3 comprises 14 residues. Germline V gene sequence: CDR1 SGHTA, CDR2 FQGTGA. The CDR3 bases are TGTGCCAGCAGCCTAAGCGGGGACTCCTACGAGCAGTACTTC. Translated, it gives CASSLSGDSYEQYF. The full variable domain, its missing parts supplied by reference TRBV7-3 and TRBJ2-7, is GAGVSQTPSNKVTEKGKYVELRCDPISGHTALYWYRQSLGQGPEFLIYFQGTGAADDSGLPNDRFFAVRPEGSVSTLKIQRTERGDSAVYLCASSLSGDSYEQYFGPGTRLTVT.

Only a few counts were recorded for this clonotype. The chain links TRBV14 to TRBJ1-4, with D tentatively TRBD1 (5 bases). V dropped 0 bases and J dropped 0 bases, with 14 bases sitting between them. Per germline, CDR1 SGHDN and CDR2 FVKESK. The CDR3 contains 18 residues. CDR3 amino acids: CASSQDKGTKATNEKLFF. CDR3 nucleotides: TGTGCCAGCAGCCAAGATAAGGGGACGAAAGCAACTAATGAAAAACTGTTTTTT.

The V call is TRBV4-1, the J call TRBJ2-1; TRBD1 might be the D (5 bases). The CDR3 runs to 15 residues. Trimming removed 4 bases at V and 4 bases at J, with 14 bases between. CDR1 is MGHRA, CDR2 YSYEKL, per germline. The CDR3: CASSRTPDGYNEQFF. As DNA, the CDR3 is TGCGCCAGCAGCCGGACACCGGACGGTTACAATGAGCAGTTCTTC.

This chain connects TRBV15 to TRBJ1-3; D call uncertain. V was pared by 3 bases and J by 4 bases, with 16 bases between. This CDR3 has 16 residues. Germline CDR1 and CDR2: LNHNV and YYDKDF (reference sequence). The CDR3 DNA follows: TGTGCCACCAGCAGGGGGTTTGGACGGGGAGGAAACACCATATATTTT. Protein: CATSRGFGRGGNTIYF.